These 30 T cell receptor beta chains share one sample of origin, sequenced in a study of OX40 agonist ivuxolimab in advanced cancers. TCRdb's table, derived via immunoSEQ multiplex PCR, lists solely in-frame clones and lacks some. Of about 90,000 clones in the sample, around nine tenths were seen once. The sample in question was CD4+ or CD8+ T cells sorted from blood, obtained in a trial of the OX40 agonist ivuxolimab. Every receptor here comes from an adult with an advanced solid tumor such as melanoma, head and neck, liver or kidney cancer.

The rearrangement uses TRBV5-1 and TRBJ2-7, with 13 bases identical to TRBD2. The CDR3 length is 15 residues. Looked up from germline, CDR1 is SGHRS and CDR2 is YFSETQ. Unmatched junction bases numbered 3, after V lost 4 bases and J lost 2 bases. The chain's CDR3 is CASSRGTSGAYEQYF. The CDR3 DNA reads TGCGCCAGCAGCCGGGGGACTAGCGGGGCCTACGAGCAGTACTTC.

CDR3 nucleotides: TGTGCCAGCAGTTTAGGGGGACGCTTCTATGGCTACACCTTC. This sequence encodes CASSLGGRFYGYTF. The genes are TRBV28 and TRBJ1-2, with D possibly TRBD1 on 5 matching bases. Per the germline V gene, CDR1 is MDHEN and CDR2 is SYDVKM. V was shortened by 2 bases and J by 4 bases, with 11 bases between the two germline ends. The CDR3 has 14 residues.

The V call is TRBV10-3, the J call TRBJ1-1; D call uncertain. V lost 8 bases and J lost 3, with 10 bases in between. CDR3 size: 12 residues. CDR1 is ENHRY, CDR2 SYGVKD, per germline. In DNA form, the CDR3 reads TGTGCCATCGGTACGGAGTACACTGAAGCTTTCTTT. Residues: CAIGTEYTEAFF.

This clone has a single count. This chain links TRBV5-5 with TRBJ1-1, with TRBD1 as a possible D gene (5 bases). The V end was cut by 4 bases, the J end by 1 base, with 14 bases between. Germline assignment: CDR1 SGHKS and CDR2 YYEKEE (reference sequence). This CDR3 region has 15 residues. The chain's CDR3 is CASSLREGQNTEAFF. CDR3 nucleotide sequence: TGTGCCAGCAGCCTCAGGGAGGGGCAGAACACTGAAGCTTTCTTT.

This clone was seen only once. The chain recombines TRBV28 with TRBJ1-4, with TRBD1 matching 7 bases. The V segment lost 6 bases and the J segment 5 bases; nucleotides outside the gene matches: 9. The CDR3 length is 15 residues. The germline CDR1 and CDR2 sequences are MDHEN and SYDVKM. As DNA, the CDR3 is TGTGCCAGCAGGCCCACCGGGACAGTGAATGAAAAACTGTTTTTT. It encodes CASRPTGTVNEKLFF.

This rearrangement joins TRBV9 to TRBJ2-1; TRBD1 is a possible D gene (6 bases). The CDR3 is 14 residues long. The ends were cut back, 4 bases at V and 5 bases at J, with 13 bases in the middle. CDR1 is SGDLS and CDR2 is YYNGEE in the germline V gene. CDR3 loop: CASSPRDTDNEQFF. CDR3 DNA: TGTGCCAGCAGCCCACGGGACACCGACAATGAGCAGTTCTTC.

This chain links TRBV11-2 with TRBJ2-3, with 13 bases that match TRBD2. Looked up from germline, CDR1 is SGHAT and CDR2 is FQNNGV. The CDR3 contains 19 residues. Trimming removed 4 bases from V and 1 base from J; junction bases left unmatched: 11. Written as DNA, the CDR3 is TGTGCCAGCAGCTCGGGACTAGCGGGACCCCGGGGAGGCACAGATACGCAGTATTTT. Protein: CASSSGLAGPRGGTDTQYF.

The chain combines TRBV6-6 with TRBJ1-2, with D tentatively TRBD1 (5 bases). Between the trimmed V and J ends, which lost 5 bases and 6 bases, there was a span of 19 bases. The CDR3 is made up of 15 amino acids. CDR1 and CDR2 from the germline V gene are MNHNY and SVGAGI (reference sequence). CDR3 region: CASSLSTTGWDGYTF. CDR3 in DNA: TGTGCCAGCAGTCTTTCAACCACAGGCTGGGATGGCTACACCTTC.

The gene calls are TRBV30 and TRBJ2-3, with 12 bases lining up with TRBD2. This CDR3 comprises 15 residues. CDR1 and CDR2 (germline): GTSNPN, SVGIG (reference sequence). J lost 2 bases, V lost 4 bases, and 4 bases had no gene match. As DNA, the CDR3 is TGTGCCTGGATTGGACTAGCGGGGTTCACAGATACGCAGTATTTT. It encodes CAWIGLAGFTDTQYF.

The V call is TRBV5-1, the J call TRBJ2-1; either TRBD1 or TRBD2 may fit D (6 bases each). CDR1 is SGHRS, CDR2 YFSETQ, per germline. V was cut by 3 bases and J by 5 bases, with 15 bases left in between. This CDR3 has 15 amino acids. CDR3 sequence reads: CASSSMGGRHNEQFF. The CDR3 bases are TGCGCCAGCAGCTCGATGGGGGGCCGGCACAATGAGCAGTTCTTC.

This chain joins TRBV7-2 and TRBJ2-4, with 7 positions matching TRBD1. CDR1 and CDR2 from the germline V gene are SGHTA and FQGNSA. The ends lost 5 bases at V and 1 base at J; junction bases unmatched: 11. The CDR3 covers 17 residues. CDR3 in amino acids: CASSAQTGLGAKNIQYF. Written as DNA, the CDR3 is TGTGCCAGCAGCGCCCAGACAGGGCTGGGGGCCAAAAACATTCAGTACTTC. Full variable domain (missing parts from reference TRBV7-2 and TRBJ2-4): GAGVSQSPSNKVTEKGKDVELRCDPISGHTALYWYRQSLGQGLEFLIYFQGNSAPDKSGLPSDRFSAERTGGSVSTLTIQRTQQEDSAVYLCASSAQTGLGAKNIQYFGAGTRLSVL.

The chain uses TRBV9 and TRBJ1-1; D remains ambiguous. Germline V CDR1 and CDR2: SGDLS, YYNGEE. The CDR3 totals 14 residues. V was clipped by 4 bases and J by 1 base, with 11 bases between them. The CDR3 here is CASSTSRGNTEAFF. The CDR3 DNA is TGTGCCAGCAGCACCAGTCGGGGGAACACTGAAGCTTTCTTT. The variable domain in full, with the rest retrieved from reference TRBV9 and TRBJ1-1, is DSGVTQTPKHLITATGQRVTLRCSPRSGDLSVYWYQQSLDQGLQFLIQYYNGEERAKGNILERFSAQQFPDLHSELNLSSLELGDSALYFCASSTSRGNTEAFFGQGTRLTVV.

This chain links TRBV13 with TRBJ2-3, with 12 nucleotides matching TRBD2. The V segment lost 5 bases and the J segment 2 bases; nucleotides outside the gene matches: 5. Germline CDR1 is PRHDT and CDR2 is FYEKMQ (reference sequence). This CDR3 comprises 16 residues. The CDR3 loop reads CASSGRTSGNTDTQYF. In nucleotides, the CDR3 is TGTGCCAGCAGCGGACGGACTAGCGGGAACACAGATACGCAGTATTTT.

This clone was seen only once. The genes are TRBV18 and TRBJ2-3; D assignment may be TRBD1 or TRBD2 (5 bases each). V lost 6 bases and J lost 1, with 14 bases in between. The length of the CDR3 is 15 residues. Germline CDR1 and CDR2: KGHSH and LQKENI. The CDR3 region has the DNA TGTGCCAGCTCTCTCCAAACGGGACGCACAGATACGCAGTATTTT. It specifies CASSLQTGRTDTQYF.

CDR3 amino acids: CAWGKRNTEAFF. The CDR3 nucleotides read TGTGCCTGGGGCAAACGGAACACTGAAGCTTTCTTT. This sequence joins TRBV30 and TRBJ1-1; D remains ambiguous. With 5 bases removed from V and 1 base from J, the gap between germline ends came to 8 bases. The CDR3 extends over 12 amino acids. Per the germline V gene, CDR1 is GTSNPN and CDR2 is SVGIG (reference sequence).

The chain is built from TRBV30 and TRBJ2-4; 8 bases map to TRBD2. Germline-derived CDR1 and CDR2 are GTSNPN and SVGIG (reference sequence). With V trimmed by 0 bases and J by 7 bases, 11 bases remained unmatched. This CDR3 is 16 amino acids long. The CDR3 loop is CAWSVGYSGSSNIQYF. The CDR3 DNA reads as TGTGCCTGGAGTGTAGGTTACAGCGGGAGTTCGAACATTCAGTACTTC.

This clone is a singleton in its sample. As DNA, the CDR3 is TGTGCCAGCAGCCAAAGGTACGCCGGGGAGCTGTTTTTT. Translation gives CASSQRYAGELFF. V is TRBV6-6 and J is TRBJ2-2, with no clear D. CDR3 size: 13 residues. Germline V gene sequence: CDR1 MNHNY, CDR2 SVGAGI (reference sequence). Trimming left V 6 bases short and J 6 bases short, with 11 bases between.

This rearrangement joins TRBV28 to TRBJ2-5, with 16 positions matching TRBD2. V shed 6 bases and J 4 bases; nucleotides not matched to a gene: 8. The CDR3 runs to 17 residues. From germline, CDR1 is MDHEN and CDR2 SYDVKM. The CDR3 spells CASSRMGLAGGPETQYF. CDR3 coding DNA: TGTGCCAGCAGCCGAATGGGACTAGCGGGGGGGCCAGAGACCCAGTACTTC.

The chain couples TRBV5-1 to TRBJ1-1; 8 nucleotides align to TRBD1. There are 15 residues in the CDR3. With V trimmed by 4 bases and J by 2 bases, 7 bases remained unmatched. Per germline, CDR1 SGHRS and CDR2 YFSETQ. The CDR3 spells CASSLETGANTEAFF. The CDR3 DNA sequence: TGCGCCAGCAGCCTAGAGACAGGGGCTAACACTGAAGCTTTCTTT. The whole variable domain, remainder taken from reference TRBV5-1 and TRBJ1-1, is KAGVTQTPRYLIKTRGQQVTLSCSPISGHRSVSWYQQTPGQGLQFLFEYFSETQRNKGNFPGRFSGRQFSNSRSEMNVSTLELGDSALYLCASSLETGANTEAFFGQGTRLTVV.

The rearrangement uses TRBV5-1 and TRBJ1-1; 7 nucleotides match TRBD1. CDR3 length: 14 residues. Germline V gene sequence: CDR1 SGHRS, CDR2 YFSETQ. J lost 8 bases, V lost 5 bases, and 12 bases had no gene match. The CDR3 sequence is CASSTSLRDREAFF. Here the CDR3 DNA reads TGCGCCAGCAGTACCTCCTTACGGGACAGAGAAGCTTTCTTT.

The chain joins TRBV7-9 to TRBJ2-3; the D gene is possibly TRBD1 (6 bases). Trimming removed 9 bases from V and 0 bases from J, with 19 bases in between. This CDR3 has 16 amino acids. CDR1 SEHNR and CDR2 FQNEAQ come from the germline V gene (reference sequence). CDR3 in DNA: TGTGCCAGTCATCCGGCAGGGGCGTCTAGCACAGATACGCAGTATTTT. This sequence encodes CASHPAGASSTDTQYF.

As regards this clone: Different DNA sequences within this sample yield the same CDR3. The chain has TRBV5-1 and TRBJ2-1; TRBD1 matches 9 bases. CDR1 and CDR2 (germline): SGHRS, YFSETQ. The CDR3 consists of 15 residues. Germline trimming cut 4 bases from V and 4 bases from J; bases unmatched to any gene: 6. Written as DNA, the CDR3 is TGCGCCAGCAGCCCCGGACAGGGGACGTACAATGAGCAGTTCTTC. Its translation is CASSPGQGTYNEQFF. The whole variable domain, remainder taken from reference TRBV5-1 and TRBJ2-1, is KAGVTQTPRYLIKTRGQQVTLSCSPISGHRSVSWYQQTPGQGLQFLFEYFSETQRNKGNFPGRFSGRQFSNSRSEMNVSTLELGDSALYLCASSPGQGTYNEQFFGPGTRLTVL.

In this sample, this clone turned up a few times. This chain links TRBV11-3 with TRBJ2-2; either TRBD1 or TRBD2 may fit D (6 bases each). The CDR3 has 16 amino acids. V lost 1 base and J 6 bases, leaving 15 bases between the germline ends. Germline V gene data show CDR1 as SGHNT and CDR2 as YENEEA. The CDR3 region is CASSLAWGAVSGELFF. CDR3 nucleotide sequence: TGTGCCAGCAGCTTAGCGTGGGGGGCTGTGTCCGGGGAGCTGTTTTTT.

This clone was detected only a few times. The chain recombines TRBV11-3 with TRBJ2-1; D is uncertain. Germline-derived CDR1 and CDR2 are SGHNT and YENEEA. V was pared by 2 bases and J by 4 bases, with 6 bases between. This CDR3 has 13 residues. The CDR3 loop is CASSLNVYNEQFF. The CDR3 coding sequence is TGTGCCAGCAGCTTAAATGTTTACAATGAGCAGTTCTTC. Based on the CDR3 plus reference TRBV11-3 and TRBJ2-1, the full variable domain is EAGVVQSPRYKIIEKKQPVAFWCNPISGHNTLYWYLQNLGQGPELLIRYENEEAVDDSQLPKDRFSAERLKGVDSTLKIQPAELGDSAVYLCASSLNVYNEQFFGPGTRLTVL.

V and J are TRBV18 and TRBJ2-3, with TRBD2 as a possible D gene (6 bases). The length of the CDR3 is 14 residues. CDR1 and CDR2 from the germline V gene are KGHSH and LQKENI. Between the trimmed V and J ends, which lost 5 bases and 2 bases, there was a span of 11 bases. DNA of the CDR3: TGTGCCAGCTCAGGGGGGAGCCCCACAGATACGCAGTATTTT. It specifies CASSGGSPTDTQYF.

The rearrangement links TRBV19 to TRBJ1-4, with 9 bases fitting TRBD1. Germline V gives CDR1 LNHDA, CDR2 SQIVND (reference sequence). The CDR3 consists of 16 residues. The V segment lost 7 bases and the J segment 7 bases; nucleotides outside the gene matches: 13. The CDR3 nucleotides read TGTGCCAGTACCCACTCCCTGACAGGGGGAGGTGAAAAACTGTTTTTT. Translation: CASTHSLTGGGEKLFF.

The chain has TRBV20-1 and TRBJ1-1, with no clear D. V was cut by 2 bases and J by 5 bases, with 6 bases left in between. Germline V gives CDR1 DFQATT, CDR2 SNEGSKA (reference sequence). The CDR3 is 11 residues long. CDR3 sequence (DNA): TGCAGTGCTAGACAACGAACTGAAGCTTTCTTT. It translates to CSARQRTEAFF.

CDR3 in amino acids: CASSKPGFEQFF. The CDR3 coding sequence is TGTGCCAGCAGTAAACCGGGATTTGAGCAGTTCTTC. This sequence joins TRBV7-2 and TRBJ2-1; TRBD2 might be the D (5 bases). Germline CDR1 SGHTA, CDR2 FQGNSA. The germline V and J ends were trimmed by 6 bases and 9 bases, with 12 bases remaining between them. CDR3 length equals 12 residues.

The chain carries TRBV10-1 and TRBJ2-1; 8 positions agree with TRBD1. Looked up from germline, CDR1 is WNHNN and CDR2 is SYGVQD (reference sequence). The CDR3 covers 15 residues. After removal of 6 bases from V and 2 bases from J, the junction contained 6 bases not matched to a gene. This chain's CDR3 is CASRCLGQAYNEQFF. The CDR3 bases are TGCGCCAGCAGATGCCTGGGACAGGCCTACAATGAGCAGTTCTTC.

This chain uses TRBV7-9 with TRBJ1-2; a possible D gene is TRBD1 (5 bases). CDR3 length: 14 residues. Trimming took 1 base from V and 8 from J, leaving 14 bases between them. CDR1 is SEHNR, CDR2 FQNEAQ, per germline (reference sequence). This CDR3 is CASSLVGEAMGYTF. The DNA for the CDR3 is TGTGCCAGCAGCTTAGTGGGGGAGGCGATGGGCTACACCTTC.